The rows below give T cell receptor beta chains drawn from one sample of a study of cytomegalovirus exposure and HLA in healthy donors. Data came from immunoSEQ multiplex PCR; TCRdb stores just in-frame clones and leaves some out. Of about 180,000 clones detected, 75% to 90% appear once; the ten largest clones hold about a sixth. Sequencing used PBMCs. Receptors were obtained from a young man in good health and CMV-seropositive. CDR3s include the opening cysteine and the closing phenylalanine or tryptophan. A D gene is named only where the DNA matches it firmly. The listing skips clone size in some rows; elsewhere it reads once, few, many or a size class.

j_gene	d_gene	abundance	v_gene	CDR3nt	CDR3aa
TRBJ1-3	TRBD1	.	TRBV4-1	TGCGCCAGCAGCCAAGATTGGACAGGGGGAAACACCATATATTTT	CASSQDWTGGNTIYF
TRBJ1-5	.	.	TRBV7-8	TGTGCCGCAGGGGGCAATCAGCCCCAGCATTTT	CAAGGNQPQHF
TRBJ1-4	TRBD1	.	TRBV27	TGTGCCAGCAGTCGGGACAGAGAAAATGAAAAACTGTTTTTT	CASSRDRENEKLFF
TRBJ2-7	.	.	TRBV6-1	TGTGCCAGCAGTGAAGCACCGGAGCTCGAGCAGTACTTC	CASSEAPELEQYF
TRBJ1-1	TRBD1	once	TRBV27	TGTGCCAGCAGTTTACGGGCAGGGGGCACCGAAGCTTTCTTT	CASSLRAGGTEAFF
TRBJ2-5	.	.	TRBV5-8	TGTGCCAGCAGCCCGTTGGTGGGCCCGAAGACCCAGTACTTC	CASSPLVGPKTQYF
TRBJ2-5	TRBD2	.	TRBV19	TGTGCCAGTAGGCTAGCGGGGGCGGAGACCCAGTACTTC	CASRLAGAETQYF
TRBJ2-5	.	.	TRBV7-6	TGTGCCAGCAGCTTAGACGTGGGGCCCCAAGAGACCCAGTACTTC	CASSLDVGPQETQYF
TRBJ2-1	.	.	TRBV28	TGTGCCAGCAGTCTCGTGGGAGATTACAATGAGCAGTTCTTC	CASSLVGDYNEQFF
TRBJ2-5	.	.	TRBV21-1	TGTGCCAGCAGCAAAGCGCTTTACCTAGCGGGGGGACGTACGCCTCAGGAAGAGACCCAGTACTTC	CASSKALYLAGGRTPQEETQYF
TRBJ1-4	TRBD1	.	TRBV18	TGTGCCAGCTCACCACAGTCGCAGGGGGGTGAAAAACTGTTTTTT	CASSPQSQGGEKLFF
TRBJ2-7	TRBD1	.	TRBV7-9	TGTGCCAGCAGCACCCGGACAGGCTACGAGCAGTACTTC	CASSTRTGYEQYF
TRBJ2-2	.	.	TRBV5-1	TGCGCCAGCAGCTTAGTCCCAGATCAACCGTTCGGGGAGCTGTTTTTT	CASSLVPDQPFGELFF
TRBJ2-5	TRBD1	.	TRBV28	TGTGCCAGCAGTTTACAGGGGGCGGGAGAGACCCAGTACTTC	CASSLQGAGETQYF
TRBJ1-2	.	once	TRBV28	TGTGCCAGCAGTTCACAAGGGGATGGCTACACCTTC	CASSSQGDGYTF
TRBJ1-3	.	.	TRBV28	TGTGCCAGCAGTCCAACAGTCGCAGGAAACACCATATATTTT	CASSPTVAGNTIYF
TRBJ2-2	TRBD2	.	TRBV5-1	TGCGCCAGCAGCTCCCAAGGACTAGTACTAGCCGGGGAGCTGTTTTTT	CASSSQGLVLAGELFF
TRBJ1-2	.	.	TRBV27	TGTGCCAGCAGGGACGGGGTTTATGGCTACACCTTC	CASRDGVYGYTF
TRBJ2-7	.	.	TRBV28	TGTGCCAGCAGCCGACTTAGACAGGTAAACTACGAGCAGTACTTC	CASSRLRQVNYEQYF
TRBJ2-3	.	.	TRBV5-1	TGCGCCAGTAACGGCGGGGGCTTTAGGGATACGCAGTATTTT	CASNGGGFRDTQYF
TRBJ2-2	.	.	TRBV4-1	TGCGCCAGCAGCCACCTAGGGAGCACCGGGGAGCTGTTTTTT	CASSHLGSTGELFF
TRBJ2-1	TRBD2	.	TRBV11-1	TGTGCCAGCAGCCCGAGACTAGCGGGTCGCAATGAGCAGTTCTTC	CASSPRLAGRNEQFF
TRBJ1-2	TRBD1	.	TRBV6-5	TGTGCCAGCAGTATTACAGGGGGCTATGGCTACACCTTC	CASSITGGYGYTF
TRBJ2-5	TRBD1	once	TRBV5-1	TGCGCCAGCAGCTTGGACAGGGGGCGAGGGGAGACCCAGTACTTC	CASSLDRGRGETQYF
TRBJ1-5	TRBD1	.	TRBV6-1	TGTGCCAGCAGTGCCTTAGACAGGGGCGGCAATCAGCCCCAGCATTTT	CASSALDRGGNQPQHF
TRBJ1-5	.	many	TRBV28	TGTGCCAGCAGTTTATACAGGCTCGGCAATCAGCCCCAGCATTTT	CASSLYRLGNQPQHF
TRBJ2-3	.	.	TRBV6-4	TGTGCCAGCAGCCGACTAGTCGGGGCAGATACGCAGTATTTT	CASSRLVGADTQYF
TRBJ1-2	.	.	TRBV7-9	TGTGCCAGCAGCCCGCTCTCAGGGAGGAGTGGCTACACCTTC	CASSPLSGRSGYTF
TRBJ2-3	TRBD2	.	TRBV9	TGTGCCAGCAGTAGGACTAGCGGGGGGGCACGTACGCAGTATTTT	CASSRTSGGARTQYF
TRBJ2-1	.	.	TRBV27	TGTGCCAGCAGTTTCAGGGGTAATGAGCAGTTCTTC	CASSFRGNEQFF
TRBJ2-1	TRBD2	.	TRBV30	TGTGCCTGGAGCACAGGACTAGCGGGAGCAAATGAGCAGTTCTTC	CAWSTGLAGANEQFF
TRBJ2-6	.	.	TRBV4-1	TGCGCCAGCAGCCAAGATCGGTCCCTTTCTCCTGGGGCCAACGTCCTGACTTTC	CASSQDRSLSPGANVLTF
TRBJ2-7	TRBD1	.	TRBV6-1	TGTGCCAGCAGTTCCGGGACAGTCGAGCAGTACTTC	CASSSGTVEQYF
TRBJ2-7	TRBD1	.	TRBV4-1	TGCGCCAGCAGCCCGTCCTGGGACAGGGGCCGCTCAGCCTACGAGCAGTACTTC	CASSPSWDRGRSAYEQYF
TRBJ1-6	TRBD1	.	TRBV5-6	TGTGCCAGCAGCTTGGAGGGGACAGAGAATTCACCCCTCCACTTT	CASSLEGTENSPLHF
TRBJ1-1	TRBD1	few	TRBV6-1	TGTGCCAGCAGTGAATCGGGACAGGGCCGATCGGCTTTCTTT	CASSESGQGRSAFF
TRBJ2-7	.	once	TRBV18	TGTGCCAGCTCAGCGGTGCCCCAAGAGCAGTACTTC	CASSAVPQEQYF